This record concerns one TCR beta chain sequence. What it binds is unknown. CDR3 length: 18 amino acids. V was clipped by 6 bases and J by 1 base; unmatched bases: 5. In germline, CDR1 is SEHNR, CDR2 FQNEAQ (reference sequence). This record belongs to a study of blood T cells in healthy people across ages. General study points: Fewer expanded clones and more diversity marked long-lived versus aged donors.

Around 9.5 milliliters of peripheral blood were drawn from each donor. Each sample yielded at least 6 micrograms of PBMC total RNA. With a J-beta primer mix and a sample-barcoded 5' primer, a second PCR ran about 7 to 12 cycles. A template-switch adaptor that had 12 random nucleotides put a tag on each cDNA molecule. TCRdb ran MiXCR on the 5' RACE reads and lists one entry per CDR3 protein. This table holds fewer than 1 million distinct CDR3 sequences, roughly 44% found once. This receptor was obtained from a man aged 55 to 69 in good health. The rearrangement uses TRBV7-9 and TRBJ2-6; 14 nucleotides agree with TRBD2. Sequences were obtained from blood. The CDR3: CASSRGLAGVSGANVLTF. In DNA, the CDR3 is TGTGCCAGCAGTCGGGGACTAGCGGGGGTTTCTGGGGCCAACGTCCTGACTTTC.